This T cell receptor (beta chain) was captured by sequencing in a study of cytomegalovirus exposure and HLA in healthy donors. Use of 60 Vbeta and 13 Jbeta primers characterized the PCR. Libraries were prepared by immunoSEQ multiplex PCR; TCRdb keeps only in-frame clonotypes and omits some of them. The repertoire holds 120,000 or so clones, with around three fifths as singletons. Germline lookup yields CDR1 SQVTM and CDR2 ANQGSEA. The CDR3 is 13 residues long. The V segment lost 8 bases and the J segment 9 bases; nucleotides outside the gene matches: 12. The rearrangement joins TRBV29-1 to TRBJ2-1, with 8 bases matching TRBD2. Sequenced material: PBMCs. This clonotype originated in a middle-aged woman in good health and CMV-seropositive. CDR3 region: CSLRDLAGSEQFF. For the CDR3, the DNA is TGCAGCCTCCGCGACCTAGCGGGTTCTGAGCAGTTCTTC.